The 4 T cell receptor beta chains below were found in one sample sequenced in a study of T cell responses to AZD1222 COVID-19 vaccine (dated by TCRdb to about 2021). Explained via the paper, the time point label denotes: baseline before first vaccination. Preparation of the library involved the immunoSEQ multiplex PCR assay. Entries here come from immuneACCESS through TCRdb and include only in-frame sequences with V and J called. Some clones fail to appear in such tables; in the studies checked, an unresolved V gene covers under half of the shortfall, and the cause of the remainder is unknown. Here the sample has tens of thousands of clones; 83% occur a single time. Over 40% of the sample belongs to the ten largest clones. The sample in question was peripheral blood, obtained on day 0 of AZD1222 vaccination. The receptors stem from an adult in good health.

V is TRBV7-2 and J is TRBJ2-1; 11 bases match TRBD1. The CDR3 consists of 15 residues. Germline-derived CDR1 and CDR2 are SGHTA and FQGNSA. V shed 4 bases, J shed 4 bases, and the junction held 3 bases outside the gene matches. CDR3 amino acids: CASSSDRGLYNEQFF. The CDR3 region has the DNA TGTGCCAGCAGCTCGGACAGGGGGCTATACAATGAGCAGTTCTTC.

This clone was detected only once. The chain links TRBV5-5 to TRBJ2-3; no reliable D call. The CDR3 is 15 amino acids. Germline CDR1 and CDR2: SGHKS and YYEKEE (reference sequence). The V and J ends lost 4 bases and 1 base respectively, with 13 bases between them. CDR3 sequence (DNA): TGTGCCAGCAGCCTTGGACCTGTGGGCACAGATACGCAGTATTTT. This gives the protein CASSLGPVGTDTQYF. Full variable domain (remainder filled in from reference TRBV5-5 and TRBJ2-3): DAGVTQSPTHLIKTRGQQVTLRCSPISGHKSVSWYQQVLGQGPQFIFQYYEKEERGRGNFPDRFSARQFPNYSSELNVNALLLGDSALYLCASSLGPVGTDTQYFGPGTRLTVL.

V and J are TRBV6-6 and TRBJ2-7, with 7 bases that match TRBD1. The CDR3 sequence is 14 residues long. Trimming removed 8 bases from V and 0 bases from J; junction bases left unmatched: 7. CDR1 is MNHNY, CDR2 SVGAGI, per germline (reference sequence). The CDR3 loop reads CASRTGQYSYEQYF. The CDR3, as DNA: TGTGCCAGCCGGACGGGACAGTACTCCTACGAGCAGTACTTC.

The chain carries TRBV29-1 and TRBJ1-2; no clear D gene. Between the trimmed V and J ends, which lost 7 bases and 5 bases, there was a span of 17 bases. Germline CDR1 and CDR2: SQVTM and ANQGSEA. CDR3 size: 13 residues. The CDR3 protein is CSGEITAGYGYTF. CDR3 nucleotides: TGCAGCGGGGAAATAACAGCCGGGTATGGCTACACCTTC.